This entry lists 31 T cell receptor beta chains sequenced from one sample in a study of cytomegalovirus exposure and HLA in healthy donors (dated by TCRdb to about 2017). Receptors were amplified or captured by the immunoSEQ multiplex PCR assay. A mixture of 60 forward primers for TCR Vbeta segments and 13 reverse primers for TCR Jbeta segments was used in the multiplex PCR. TCRdb re-hosts the immuneACCESS table, in-frame sequences only. Its copies lack some clones; in the studies checked, an unresolved V gene accounts for under half of them, and the cause for the rest is not known. The sample includes about 160,000 clones, with approximately 84% observed a single time. Approximately 0.98% of the sample goes to the ten largest clones. Sequencing input: PBMCs. The receptors shown here come from a man younger than 40 in good health and CMV-seronegative.

On this clone: The junction differs from germline at one of its ends, possibly a read error. V and J are TRBV7-7 and TRBJ2-3; 8 bases match TRBD1. Germline V lookup: CDR1 SSHAT, CDR2 FNYEAQ (reference sequence). The CDR3 spans 15 residues. The CDR3 DNA sequence: TGTGCTAGCAGCCCGACGACAGGGGCCACAGATACGCAGTATTTT. Encoded protein: CASSPTTGATDTQYF.

The CDR3 sequence is CASSIRRDNEQFF. As DNA, the CDR3 is TGTGCCAGTAGTATCAGGCGGGATAATGAGCAGTTCTTC. The chain links TRBV19 to TRBJ2-1, with D perhaps TRBD2 (6 bases). This CDR3 contains 13 residues. Trimming left V 3 bases short and J 7 bases short, with 10 bases between. Per germline, CDR1 LNHDA and CDR2 SQIVND (reference sequence).

The chain uses TRBV9 and TRBJ1-1; the match to TRBD1 covers 8 bases. The length of the CDR3 is 15 residues. Unmatched junction bases numbered 1, after V lost 0 bases and J lost 0 bases. Germline V gene data show CDR1 as SGDLS and CDR2 as YYNGEE. As DNA, the CDR3 is TGTGCCAGCAGCGTAGGGACAGGGATGAACACTGAAGCTTTCTTT. It is translated as CASSVGTGMNTEAFF.

This chain links TRBV5-1 with TRBJ1-1; 9 nucleotides align to TRBD1. Looked up from germline, CDR1 is SGHRS and CDR2 is YFSETQ. Trimming cost V 4 bases and J 0 bases; bases outside gene matches: 10. The CDR3 covers 17 residues. CDR3 DNA: TGCGCCAGCAGCCCTGCCGGGACAGGGAGCATGAACACTGAAGCTTTCTTT. Amino acid sequence: CASSPAGTGSMNTEAFF. Based on the CDR3 plus reference TRBV5-1 and TRBJ1-1, the full variable domain is KAGVTQTPRYLIKTRGQQVTLSCSPISGHRSVSWYQQTPGQGLQFLFEYFSETQRNKGNFPGRFSGRQFSNSRSEMNVSTLELGDSALYLCASSPAGTGSMNTEAFFGQGTRLTVV.

The chain links TRBV10-1 to TRBJ1-3; D gene unclear. V gave up 7 bases and J gave up 0 bases, with 10 bases separating them. The V gene's germline CDR1 is WNHNN and CDR2 SYGVQD (reference sequence). The CDR3 is 14 amino acids. This CDR3 is CASTSGISGNTIYF. The CDR3, as DNA: TGCGCCAGCACTAGCGGGATCTCTGGAAACACCATATATTTT.

The V call is TRBV18, the J call TRBJ2-1; TRBD2 matches 10 bases. The germline CDR1 and CDR2 sequences are KGHSH and LQKENI. With V trimmed by 6 bases and J by 4 bases, 6 bases remained unmatched. The CDR3 contains 15 residues. The CDR3 DNA reads as TGTGCCAGCTCTGCCCTAGCGGGAGCTTACAATGAGCAGTTCTTC. Translated: CASSALAGAYNEQFF.

This chain links TRBV2 with TRBJ1-2; 12 bases are shared with TRBD1. Trimming cost V 8 bases and J 7 bases; bases outside gene matches: 5. The CDR3 runs to 13 residues. Germline CDR1 SNHLY, CDR2 FYNNEI. CDR3 protein: CASPGQGAAGYTF. CDR3 nucleotide sequence: TGTGCCAGCCCGGGACAGGGGGCGGCTGGCTACACCTTC.

The CDR3 reads CASSGGDRRNTIYF. CDR3 DNA: TGTGCCAGCAGTGGGGGGGACAGACGAAACACCATATATTTT. This chain joins TRBV6-1 and TRBJ1-3, with 7 bases fitting TRBD1. There are 14 residues in the CDR3. Looked up from germline, CDR1 is MNHNS and CDR2 is SASEGT. Trimming took 4 bases from V and 5 from J; bases not matched to a gene: 5.

The rearrangement uses TRBV19 and TRBJ2-7; 8 nucleotides line up with TRBD2. The junction had 8 bases not matched to a gene; V was cut back by 7 bases and J by 6 bases. The germline CDR1 and CDR2 sequences are LNHDA and SQIVND (reference sequence). The CDR3 has 13 residues. As DNA, the CDR3 is TGTGCCAGTAACCCAGCGGGGGCGGGCGAGCAGTACTTC. It is translated as CASNPAGAGEQYF.

The chain couples TRBV7-6 to TRBJ2-3; 9 positions match TRBD2. After removal of 4 bases from V and 4 bases from J, the junction contained 12 bases not matched to a gene. Germline lookup yields CDR1 SGHVS and CDR2 FNYEAQ. The CDR3 totals 17 residues. CDR3 nucleotide sequence: TGTGCCAGCAGCTCAACAAGCGGGAGGTATTTATCAGATACGCAGTATTTT. Translating gives CASSSTSGRYLSDTQYF.

The V and J genes are TRBV15 and TRBJ2-1; 13 bases agree with TRBD2. Germline V gives CDR1 LNHNV, CDR2 YYDKDF (reference sequence). The CDR3 is made up of 16 amino acids. Unmatched junction bases numbered 3, after V lost 0 bases and J lost 7 bases. The chain's CDR3 is CATSRDRLAGGNEQFF. The DNA for the CDR3 is TGTGCCACCAGCAGAGATCGACTAGCGGGAGGAAATGAGCAGTTCTTC.

This clone was counted only a few times. The genes are TRBV7-9 and TRBJ2-3, with 10 bases aligning to TRBD2. Trimming took 5 bases from V and 6 from J; bases not matched to a gene: 11. CDR1 is SEHNR, CDR2 FQNEAQ, per germline (reference sequence). The CDR3 has 16 residues. The CDR3 DNA sequence: TGTGCCAGCAGCCCCTTTGGGCTAGCGGGAGTGGATACGCAGTATTTT. Its translation is CASSPFGLAGVDTQYF.

The V gene is TRBV19, the J gene TRBJ2-2, with 8 bases that match TRBD2. Germline V CDR1 and CDR2: LNHDA, SQIVND (reference sequence). CDR3 length: 13 amino acids. The junction had 2 bases not matched to a gene; V was cut back by 7 bases and J by 4 bases. The CDR3 DNA follows: TGTGCCAGTACTGCGGGGGGCACCGGGGAGCTGTTTTTT. It is translated as CASTAGGTGELFF.

J is TRBJ2-5 and V is TRBV30, with TRBD2 as a possible D gene (6 bases). The V end was cut by 7 bases, the J end by 1 base, with 13 bases between. This CDR3 region has 13 residues. Per the germline V gene, CDR1 is GTSNPN and CDR2 is SVGIG (reference sequence). CDR3 protein: CALTRGFQETQYF. In DNA form, the CDR3 reads TGTGCCTTAACACGGGGGTTCCAAGAGACCCAGTACTTC.

This chain links TRBV5-1 with TRBJ2-3, with D possibly TRBD2 on 5 matching bases. Per germline, CDR1 SGHRS and CDR2 YFSETQ. V lost 0 bases to trimming and J lost 1 base, with 9 bases between them. The CDR3 runs to 15 residues. The CDR3 loop reads CASSLDPGGTDTQYF. DNA for the CDR3: TGCGCCAGCAGCTTGGACCCCGGGGGCACAGATACGCAGTATTTT.

V usage is TRBV7-2 and J usage is TRBJ2-3; D unclear. V shed 5 bases and J shed 4 bases, with 10 bases lying between them. This CDR3 is built from 13 residues. Germline CDR1 SGHTA, CDR2 FQGNSA. The CDR3, as DNA: TGTGCCAGCAGCCCTGATGCAGCAGATACGCAGTATTTT. The encoded protein is CASSPDAADTQYF.

The chain has TRBV7-6 and TRBJ2-5; 13 nucleotides agree with TRBD2. Germline CDR1 SGHVS, CDR2 FNYEAQ. The CDR3 loop spans 14 amino acids. V lost 4 bases to trimming and J lost 4 bases; unmatched junction nucleotides: 0. For the CDR3, the DNA is TGTGCCAGCAGCTGGACTAGCGGGGGAGAGACCCAGTACTTC. It codes for CASSWTSGGETQYF.

The rearrangement links TRBV6-4 to TRBJ2-1, with D perhaps TRBD2 (5 bases). V was clipped by 4 bases and J by 0 bases, with 10 bases between them. CDR1 and CDR2 (germline): MRHNA, SNTAGT. CDR3 size: 15 residues. The CDR3 region is CASSAGSDSYNEQFF. The DNA of the CDR3 is TGTGCCAGCAGTGCGGGGTCCGACTCCTACAATGAGCAGTTCTTC.

This rearrangement joins TRBV7-9 to TRBJ1-1; weak D call: TRBD1 (5 bases). The germline V gene has CDR1 SEHNR and CDR2 FQNEAQ (reference sequence). The CDR3 spans 16 residues. V lost 3 bases to trimming and J lost 4 bases, with 18 bases between them. CDR3 region: CASSFGPQRGSTEAFF. CDR3 sequence (DNA): TGTGCCAGCAGCTTTGGTCCCCAAAGGGGCAGCACTGAAGCTTTCTTT.

Only a few counts were recorded for this clone. The chain couples TRBV4-1 to TRBJ1-1, with D possibly matching TRBD1 (5 bases). This CDR3 is 14 amino acids long. Trimming took off 5 bases at V and 4 bases at J, with 14 bases between the two ends. Germline loops: CDR1 MGHRA, CDR2 YSYEKL. The CDR3 DNA is TGCGCCAGCAGCTTGACGGGGGAGGGCACTGAAGCTTTCTTT. Translated: CASSLTGEGTEAFF.

The rearrangement links TRBV7-9 to TRBJ1-2; D gene ambiguous. V was cut by 5 bases and J by 4 bases, with 17 bases left in between. The length of the CDR3 is 15 residues. Germline V gene lookup returns CDR1 SEHNR and CDR2 FQNEAQ (reference sequence). The CDR3 nucleotides are TGTGCCAGCAGCCCCGACGGAGGGCCGGGCTATGGCTACACCTTC. It translates to CASSPDGGPGYGYTF.

V usage is TRBV19 and J usage is TRBJ1-4; D is possibly TRBD1 (6 bases). V lost 4 bases to trimming and J lost 6 bases, with 18 bases between them. This CDR3 has 16 amino acids. CDR1 and CDR2 (germline): LNHDA, SQIVND (reference sequence). CDR3: CASSKRGTGSDEKLFF. CDR3 nucleotides: TGTGCCAGTAGTAAGAGGGGAACAGGGTCTGATGAAAAACTGTTTTTT.

This sequence joins TRBV28 and TRBJ2-7, with 10 bases identical to TRBD1. CDR3 length: 15 residues. V was pared by 3 bases and J by 5 bases, with 7 bases of the junction left unmatched. CDR1 is MDHEN, CDR2 SYDVKM, per germline. CDR3 sequence (DNA): TGTGCCAGCAGTTTGCCCGGGACAGGGGTCCACGAGCAGTACTTC. The encoded protein is CASSLPGTGVHEQYF.

The rearrangement links TRBV10-1 to TRBJ2-2; possible D gene TRBD2, 5 bases. The V and J ends lost 8 bases and 2 bases respectively, with 15 bases between them. CDR1 is WNHNN and CDR2 is SYGVQD in the germline V gene (reference sequence). CDR3 length: 15 amino acids. CDR3 residues: CASLGLSSNTGELFF. The CDR3 DNA reads TGCGCCAGCCTTGGACTTAGCTCCAACACCGGGGAGCTGTTTTTT.

This clone appeared a few times. The chain combines TRBV19 with TRBJ1-1; D gene unclear. V lost 6 bases and J lost 0, with 14 bases in between. Germline CDR1 is LNHDA and CDR2 is SQIVND (reference sequence). This CDR3 has 15 residues. The CDR3 DNA sequence: TGTGCCAGTAGCACCGACTTGGCGATGAACACTGAAGCTTTCTTT. It translates to CASSTDLAMNTEAFF.

The chain is built from TRBV4-1 and TRBJ2-3; 8 nucleotides line up with TRBD1. V lost 3 bases and J lost 4; bases outside the gene matches: 6. Germline V gives CDR1 MGHRA, CDR2 YSYEKL. The CDR3 has 15 amino acids. This CDR3 is CASSQGQAVADTQYF. CDR3 nucleotide sequence: TGCGCCAGCAGCCAGGGACAGGCAGTGGCAGATACGCAGTATTTT.

V usage is TRBV4-3 and J usage is TRBJ1-2; tentative D call: TRBD1 (6 bases). V was shortened by 0 bases and J by 1 base, with 12 bases between the two germline ends. The germline gives CDR1 LGHNA, CDR2 YSLEER. The CDR3 runs to 16 residues. The CDR3 DNA sequence: TGCGCCAGCAGCCAAGATCTGGTAGGGGGTAACTATGGCTACACCTTC. Translation gives CASSQDLVGGNYGYTF.

The gene calls are TRBV19 and TRBJ2-7; 7 bases match TRBD1. The CDR3 contains 13 residues. Trimming removed 6 bases from V and 5 bases from J; junction bases left unmatched: 7. The germline gives CDR1 LNHDA, CDR2 SQIVND (reference sequence). The CDR3 coding sequence is TGTGCCAGTAGACTCACAGGGGCCCACGAGCAGTACTTC. Its protein is CASRLTGAHEQYF.

In its sample, this clone was seen once. The chain couples TRBV19 to TRBJ2-1; D is possibly TRBD2 (6 bases). Deletions cut 1 base from V and 7 bases from J, with 11 bases between. CDR1 is LNHDA and CDR2 is SQIVND in the germline V gene (reference sequence). This CDR3 has 14 amino acids. CDR3 in amino acids: CASSIAGVVNEQFF. CDR3 DNA sequence: TGTGCCAGTAGTATAGCGGGAGTCGTTAATGAGCAGTTCTTC.

In its sample, this clone was seen once. The chain links TRBV5-1 to TRBJ2-5; 8 bases fit TRBD1. This CDR3 is built from 13 residues. Germline V gives CDR1 SGHRS, CDR2 YFSETQ. The J segment lost 4 bases and the V segment lost 2 bases, leaving 1 base of the junction unmatched. This chain's CDR3 is CASSFGTGETQYF. CDR3 coding DNA: TGCGCCAGCAGCTTCGGGACAGGAGAGACCCAGTACTTC.

The chain has TRBV5-1 and TRBJ1-3; TRBD1 matches 10 bases. Germline CDR1 and CDR2: SGHRS and YFSETQ. The CDR3 extends over 14 amino acids. V was pared by 4 bases and J by 6 bases, with 4 bases of the junction left unmatched. CDR3 DNA: TGCGCCAGCAGCCTGACAGGGGGCCAAAACACCATATATTTT. It specifies CASSLTGGQNTIYF.